These 32 T cell receptor beta chains were all obtained from the same sample, sequenced in a study of blood T cell repertoires in COVID-19. Profiled with immunoSEQ multiplex PCR; TCRdb holds only in-frame clones, not every one. In the table there are just over 150,000 clones, more than 80% of which are singletons. What was sequenced was peripheral blood. All receptors come from a woman aged 40-49 years with acute or convalescent COVID-19.

CDR3 loop: CASSYGSGGARTGELFF. In DNA, the CDR3 is TGTGCCAGCAGTTACGGAAGCGGGGGGGCCCGCACCGGGGAGCTGTTTTTT. This sequence joins TRBV6-2 or TRBV6-3 and TRBJ2-2; TRBD2 agrees at 10 bases. This CDR3 is built from 17 residues. Germline V gene data show CDR1 as MNHEY and CDR2 as SVGEGT. Trimming took 2 bases from V and 4 from J; bases not matched to a gene: 7.

This clone was seen once. The genes are TRBV30 and TRBJ2-5, with 7 positions matching TRBD2. Germline CDR1 GTSNPN, CDR2 SVGIG (reference sequence). This CDR3 contains 12 residues. Unmatched junction bases numbered 2, after V lost 2 bases and J lost 5 bases. For the CDR3, the DNA is TGTGCCTGGAGTACGGGGGGTGAGACCCAGTACTTC. Translated: CAWSTGGETQYF.

The chain combines TRBV27 with TRBJ2-7; possible D gene TRBD2, 5 bases. This CDR3 has 16 residues. Looked up from germline, CDR1 is MNHEY and CDR2 is SMNVEV (reference sequence). Trimming left V 5 bases short and J 3 bases short, with 20 bases between. The CDR3 nucleotides are TGTGCCAGCAGTCCTGAACCCGGAGGTAGCTTCTACGAGCAGTACTTC. Its protein is CASSPEPGGSFYEQYF.

The rearrangement joins TRBV19 to TRBJ1-2; D gene ambiguous. Trimming shortened V by 0 bases and J by 8 bases, and 7 bases separated the two germline ends. This CDR3 region has 12 residues. Germline V gene lookup returns CDR1 LNHDA and CDR2 SQIVND (reference sequence). CDR3 DNA sequence: TGTGCCAGTAGTATAGATCCCCTGGGCTACACCTTC. This sequence encodes CASSIDPLGYTF.

The chain is built from TRBV6-5 and TRBJ1-1, with 10 bases identical to TRBD1. This CDR3 spans 15 amino acids. The V gene end was trimmed by 7 bases and the J gene end by 5 bases; junction bases not matched to a gene: 10. The V gene's germline CDR1 is MNHEY and CDR2 SVGAGI. In nucleotides, the CDR3 is TGTGCCAGCACAGACAGGGGGCGCGGATTGACTGAAGCTTTCTTT. Amino acids: CASTDRGRGLTEAFF.

The V gene is TRBV7-2, the J gene TRBJ2-2, with 7 positions matching TRBD2. The junction had 6 bases not matched to a gene; V was cut back by 5 bases and J by 0 bases. Germline CDR1 reads SGHTA; CDR2 reads FQGNSA. CDR3 size: 16 residues. The CDR3 bases are TGTGCCAGCAGCCCACCGGGACTAACGAACACCGGGGAGCTGTTTTTT. Translated: CASSPPGLTNTGELFF. The entire variable domain, with the rest obtained from reference TRBV7-2 and TRBJ2-2, is as follows: GAGVSQSPSNKVTEKGKDVELRCDPISGHTALYWYRQSLGQGLEFLIYFQGNSAPDKSGLPSDRFSAERTGGSVSTLTIQRTQQEDSAVYLCASSPPGLTNTGELFFGEGSRLTVL.

CDR3 DNA sequence: TGTGCCAGCAAAATACAGGGCATTAATGAAAAACTGTTTTTT. Protein sequence: CASKIQGINEKLFF. J is TRBJ1-4 and V is TRBV6-5, with D possibly being TRBD1 (6 bases). The ends were cut back, 7 bases at V and 4 bases at J, with 13 bases in the middle. The CDR3 covers 14 residues. The V gene's germline CDR1 is MNHEY and CDR2 SVGAGI.

The chain employs TRBV7-2 and TRBJ1-6; TRBD1 agrees at 7 bases. V dropped 4 bases and J dropped 8; count of bases not matched to a gene: 20. CDR1 is SGHTA, CDR2 FQGNSA, per germline. The CDR3 is made up of 19 amino acids. DNA of the CDR3: TGTGCCAGCAGCTCCCTCTCCGGGCCCAAGGGACAGAGGTATTCACCCCTCCACTTT. The encoded protein is CASSSLSGPKGQRYSPLHF.

The chain couples TRBV19 to TRBJ1-1, with 11 bases lining up with TRBD1. CDR3 length: 15 residues. The J segment lost 3 bases and the V segment lost 2 bases, leaving 2 bases of the junction unmatched. CDR1 LNHDA and CDR2 SQIVND come from the germline V gene (reference sequence). The CDR3 DNA reads TGTGCCAGTAGTATATCGGGACAGGGGGACACTGAAGCTTTCTTT. This codes for CASSISGQGDTEAFF.

This chain links TRBV5-1 with TRBJ1-6; the D is unclear. The CDR3 runs 15 residues. Germline CDR1 is SGHRS and CDR2 is YFSETQ. The V end was cut by 4 bases, the J end by 9 bases, with 17 bases between. In DNA form, the CDR3 reads TGCGCCAGCAGCCCGACGAATCCCAGCGTTTCACCCCTCCACTTT. This encodes CASSPTNPSVSPLHF.

This clone occurred once. The chain employs TRBV6-5 and TRBJ2-1; weak D call: TRBD2 (5 bases). This CDR3 is 13 amino acids long. Germline values: CDR1 MNHEY, CDR2 SVGAGI. V lost 7 bases and J lost 6, with 13 bases in between. The CDR3 protein is CASTDGLTNEQFF. The CDR3 region has the DNA TGTGCCAGCACCGATGGACTTACCAATGAGCAGTTCTTC.

This chain joins TRBV28 and TRBJ2-2, with D unclear. CDR1 MDHEN and CDR2 SYDVKM come from the germline V gene. The length of the CDR3 is 15 residues. Deletions cut 3 bases from V and 0 bases from J, with 8 bases between. The CDR3: CASSFTTANTGELFF. DNA for the CDR3: TGTGCCAGCAGTTTTACTACGGCGAACACCGGGGAGCTGTTTTTT.

Points on this clone: The junction differs from germline at one of its ends, possibly a read error. J is TRBJ2-5 and V is TRBV7-7; the D gene is possibly TRBD1 (6 bases). CDR3 length equals 15 residues. The germline CDR1 and CDR2 sequences are SSHAT and FNYEAQ (reference sequence). CDR3 sequence (DNA): TGTGCTAGCAGCGCCTGGGACAAGCCCGGAGAGACCCAGTACTTC. Translation: CASSAWDKPGETQYF.

The V and J genes are TRBV9 and TRBJ1-2, with 7 bases lining up with TRBD1. Unmatched junction bases numbered 6, after V lost 4 bases and J lost 0 bases. This CDR3 spans 15 amino acids. The germline CDR1 and CDR2 sequences are SGDLS and YYNGEE. The CDR3 loop is CASSRGQLANYGYTF. The CDR3 DNA sequence: TGTGCCAGCAGCCGGGGACAGCTTGCTAACTATGGCTACACCTTC. Based on the CDR3 plus reference TRBV9 and TRBJ1-2, the full variable domain is DSGVTQTPKHLITATGQRVTLRCSPRSGDLSVYWYQQSLDQGLQFLIQYYNGEERAKGNILERFSAQQFPDLHSELNLSSLELGDSALYFCASSRGQLANYGYTFGSGTRLTVV.

The rearrangement joins TRBV6-6 to TRBJ1-2; no definite D call. CDR1 and CDR2 from the germline V gene are MNHNY and SVGAGI (reference sequence). The CDR3 extends over 14 amino acids. Trimming left V 5 bases short and J 4 bases short, with 14 bases between. The CDR3 sequence is CASSPRGEFYGYTF. The CDR3 DNA sequence: TGTGCCAGCAGTCCCCGGGGTGAGTTCTATGGCTACACCTTC.

V gene TRBV5-1 combines with J gene TRBJ1-5; D is uncertain. CDR1 is SGHRS and CDR2 is YFSETQ in the germline V gene. Trimming removed 0 bases at V and 7 bases at J, with 14 bases between. The CDR3 runs to 15 residues. For the CDR3, the DNA is TGCGCCAGCAGCTTGGACGCGGGAGTAGGGCAGCCCCAGCATTTT. As protein: CASSLDAGVGQPQHF. The complete variable domain, with remaining parts taken from reference TRBV5-1 and TRBJ1-5, reads KAGVTQTPRYLIKTRGQQVTLSCSPISGHRSVSWYQQTPGQGLQFLFEYFSETQRNKGNFPGRFSGRQFSNSRSEMNVSTLELGDSALYLCASSLDAGVGQPQHFGDGTRLSIL.

The chain is built from TRBV30 and TRBJ2-1; TRBD2 matches 7 bases. V was pared by 0 bases and J by 2 bases, with 4 bases of the junction left unmatched. The CDR3 is 15 amino acids. In germline, CDR1 is GTSNPN, CDR2 SVGIG (reference sequence). Here the CDR3 reads CAWSVSSGAYNEQFF. Here the CDR3 DNA reads TGTGCCTGGAGTGTATCTAGCGGAGCCTACAATGAGCAGTTCTTC.

The chain has TRBV5-1 and TRBJ2-5; D is unclear. Trimming removed 4 bases at V and 1 base at J, with 17 bases between. There are 16 residues in the CDR3. Germline V gene data show CDR1 as SGHRS and CDR2 as YFSETQ. CDR3 bases: TGCGCCAGCAGCGCCATTGCCCGGGTCTCCCAAGAGACCCAGTACTTC. Amino acids: CASSAIARVSQETQYF.

The chain has TRBV5-4 and TRBJ2-2, with D perhaps TRBD2 (7 bases). Trimming shortened V by 1 base and J by 6 bases, and 16 bases separated the two germline ends. The CDR3 is 16 residues long. CDR1 and CDR2 (germline): SGHNT, YYREEE (reference sequence). The CDR3 region is CASSLIGRGGAGELFF. CDR3 nucleotide sequence: TGTGCCAGCAGCTTGATCGGCAGGGGAGGGGCCGGGGAGCTGTTTTTT.

This clone was picked up a small number of times. The CDR3 coding sequence is TGTGCCAGCAGCCAAGATGGTCAGGGCAGGTTGGGAAAACTGTTTTTT. Its translation: CASSQDGQGRLGKLFF. This rearrangement joins TRBV14 to TRBJ1-4, with D perhaps matching TRBD1 (5 bases). V shed 0 bases and J shed 10 bases, with 18 bases lying between them. Germline loops: CDR1 SGHDN, CDR2 FVKESK. The CDR3 covers 16 residues.

The V gene is TRBV27, the J gene TRBJ1-2; D is possibly TRBD1 (5 bases). Per the germline V gene, CDR1 is MNHEY and CDR2 is SMNVEV (reference sequence). The CDR3 has 14 residues. Deletions cut 5 bases from V and 2 bases from J, with 12 bases between. CDR3 bases: TGTGCCAGCAGTCCCTACCAGGGAAACTATGGCTACACCTTC. It is translated as CASSPYQGNYGYTF.

CDR3 protein: CASSLDSGGGYEQYF. The CDR3 DNA is TGTGCCAGCAGCTTAGATAGCGGCGGGGGCTACGAGCAGTACTTC. The chain uses TRBV7-3 and TRBJ2-7; TRBD2 aligns across 7 bases. The junction had 7 bases not matched to a gene; V was cut back by 2 bases and J by 3 bases. The CDR3 has 15 residues. Germline values: CDR1 SGHTA, CDR2 FQGTGA. Together with reference TRBV7-3 and TRBJ2-7, the CDR3 gives the full variable domain: GAGVSQTPSNKVTEKGKYVELRCDPISGHTALYWYRQSLGQGPEFLIYFQGTGAADDSGLPNDRFFAVRPEGSVSTLKIQRTERGDSAVYLCASSLDSGGGYEQYFGPGTRLTVT.

The chain carries TRBV19 and TRBJ2-5, with 10 bases fitting TRBD2. Germline values: CDR1 LNHDA, CDR2 SQIVND (reference sequence). The V and J ends lost 6 bases and 4 bases, in that order; junction bases with no gene match: 5. This CDR3 is built from 14 residues. The CDR3 coding sequence is TGTGCCAGTAGAGATAGCGGGAGGCGAGAGACCCAGTACTTC. This translates into CASRDSGRRETQYF.

This clone was detected only once. The V and J genes are TRBV7-9 and TRBJ2-4, with D tentatively TRBD1 (5 bases). The CDR3 consists of 13 residues. Trimming took off 2 bases at V and 7 bases at J, with 9 bases between the two ends. Germline V lookup: CDR1 SEHNR, CDR2 FQNEAQ (reference sequence). CDR3 sequence reads: CASSLSQGNIQYF. CDR3 sequence (DNA): TGTGCCAGCAGCTTAAGTCAGGGTAACATTCAGTACTTC.

The chain carries TRBV10-2 and TRBJ2-7; perhaps TRBD1 as D (6 bases). Germline lookup yields CDR1 WSHSY and CDR2 SAAADI. V was trimmed by 3 bases and J by 0 bases, leaving 12 bases between them. The CDR3 is 15 residues long. The CDR3 region is CASSDWRQDSYEQYF. CDR3 in DNA: TGCGCCAGCAGTGATTGGAGACAGGACTCCTACGAGCAGTACTTC.

This clone has a single count. The rearrangement uses TRBV5-8 and TRBJ2-2, with a possible D match to TRBD1 (6 bases). Per the germline V gene, CDR1 is SGHTS and CDR2 is YDEGEE. V was shortened by 4 bases and J by 7 bases, with 20 bases between the two germline ends. The CDR3 spans 16 residues. The CDR3, as DNA: TGTGCCAGCAGCCGGATACAGGGTTTTATACGCGGGGAGCTGTTTTTT. Its protein is CASSRIQGFIRGELFF.

In this sample, this clone turned up once. V gene TRBV14 combines with J gene TRBJ1-2; D gene ambiguous. This CDR3 has 20 residues. The V end was cut by 0 bases, the J end by 2 bases, with 25 bases between. Germline CDR1 is SGHDN and CDR2 is FVKESK. CDR3 region: CASSQDPRIFGPRRNYGYTF. The CDR3 DNA reads TGTGCCAGCAGCCAAGATCCTCGGATCTTTGGGCCCCGCCGCAACTATGGCTACACCTTC.

The chain is built from TRBV27 and TRBJ2-5; TRBD2 aligns across 7 bases. CDR1 MNHEY and CDR2 SMNVEV come from the germline V gene (reference sequence). CDR3 length: 13 residues. Trimming cost V 6 bases and J 5 bases; bases outside gene matches: 6. The CDR3 region has the DNA TGTGCCAGCAGCCAGGGAGGGCGGGAGACCCAGTACTTC. It encodes CASSQGGRETQYF.

This chain links TRBV5-1 with TRBJ1-1; 9 bases agree with TRBD1. The CDR3 consists of 16 residues. Trimming took 7 bases from V and 3 from J; bases not matched to a gene: 13. Germline-derived CDR1 and CDR2 are SGHRS and YFSETQ. The CDR3 loop is CASRSGTGPPDTEAFF. The CDR3 DNA follows: TGCGCCAGCCGGTCCGGGACAGGGCCCCCAGACACTGAAGCTTTCTTT.

About this clone itself: Other DNA sequences in this specimen translate into the identical CDR3. The chain joins TRBV6-5 to TRBJ2-7; the D gene is possibly TRBD2 (5 bases). The V end lost 2 bases, the J end lost 3 bases, and 11 bases lay between the germline ends. Germline-derived CDR1 and CDR2 are MNHEY and SVGAGI. CDR3 length: 14 residues. In DNA, the CDR3 is TGTGCCAGCAGTTACCGAGGGCAGAACTACGAGCAGTACTTC. Translated: CASSYRGQNYEQYF.

V and J are TRBV5-1 and TRBJ2-1; 8 nucleotides align to TRBD2. The CDR3 consists of 16 residues. CDR1 and CDR2 from the germline V gene are SGHRS and YFSETQ. J was trimmed by 6 bases and V by 2 bases; bases with no gene match: 10. The CDR3 nucleotides read TGCGCCAGCAGCTTTCAAACCCGACTAGCGTTCAATGAGCAGTTCTTC. Amino acid sequence: CASSFQTRLAFNEQFF.

This chain connects TRBV29-1 to TRBJ2-2; tentatively, D is TRBD1 (6 bases). Germline V CDR1 and CDR2: SQVTM, ANQGSEA. Trimming removed 6 bases from V and 3 bases from J, with 14 bases in between. There are 14 residues in the CDR3. The CDR3 coding sequence is TGCAGCGTCTCAGGGGAGCCTTACACCGGGGAGCTGTTTTTT. Encoded protein: CSVSGEPYTGELFF.